These 10 T cell receptor beta chains came from one sample sequenced in a study of early T cells in non-severe SARS-CoV-2 infection. TCRdb redid the calling of the 5' RACE reads with MiXCR, one entry per CDR3 protein. This sample has more than 25,000 distinct CDR3 sequences, with around 6% found just once. Material: whole blood. The origin of the receptors is an adult who was a healthcare worker with PCR-confirmed SARS-CoV-2 infection or an uninfected control (not recorded which).

This sequence joins TRBV6-6 and TRBJ2-3, with D perhaps being TRBD1 or TRBD2 (5 bases each). This CDR3 has 17 amino acids. The germline V and J ends were trimmed by 0 bases and 0 bases, with 13 bases remaining between them. Germline V gives CDR1 MNHNY, CDR2 SVGAGI (reference sequence). The CDR3 nucleotides read TGTGCCAGCAGTTACTCAACGTACGGGGCTAGCACAGATACGCAGTATTTT. This codes for CASSYSTYGASTDTQYF.

This clonotype is termed medium-sized (0.01 to 0.1%). The chain is built from TRBV4-1 and TRBJ1-1, with D tentatively TRBD1 (6 bases). Germline values: CDR1 MGHRA, CDR2 YSYEKL. The CDR3 is 19 amino acids. V was cut by 1 base and J by 0 bases, with 21 bases left in between. CDR3 DNA sequence: TGCGCCAGCAGCCAAGGTTTCGGGGGGCCGATCGCTATGAACACTGAAGCTTTCTTT. Amino acid sequence: CASSQGFGGPIAMNTEAFF.

This clonotype was picked up many times. V is TRBV19 and J is TRBJ1-5; D not resolved. There are 16 residues in the CDR3. V was trimmed by 3 bases and J by 4 bases, leaving 16 bases between them. CDR1 is LNHDA and CDR2 is SQIVND in the germline V gene (reference sequence). CDR3 sequence reads: CASSISRVTANQPQHF. Here the CDR3 DNA reads TGTGCCAGTAGTATCAGTAGGGTAACGGCGAATCAGCCCCAGCATTTT.

This clonotype was detected many times. The chain couples TRBV19 to TRBJ1-1, with D maybe TRBD1 (6 bases). This CDR3 comprises 15 residues. CDR1 is LNHDA and CDR2 is SQIVND in the germline V gene (reference sequence). The V end lost 3 bases, the J end lost 0 bases, and 11 bases lay between the germline ends. The CDR3 here is CASSIRTALNTEAFF. The CDR3 DNA is TGTGCCAGTAGTATCCGGACAGCCCTGAACACTGAAGCTTTCTTT.

This clonotype has at least ten counts. This chain joins TRBV20-1 and TRBJ2-1; TRBD2 agrees at 8 bases. CDR3 length: 13 residues. V was clipped by 6 bases and J by 10 bases; unmatched bases: 11. The germline gives CDR1 DFQATT, CDR2 SNEGSKA (reference sequence). The CDR3, as DNA: TGCAGTGCGCCCCGGGGGGGCCGTCACGAGCAGTTCTTC. It yields the protein CSAPRGGRHEQFF.

A few counts support this clonotype. V gene TRBV5-1 combines with J gene TRBJ2-1; D ambiguous. V was trimmed by 2 bases and J by 13 bases, leaving 16 bases between them. The germline CDR1 and CDR2 sequences are SGHRS and YFSETQ. The CDR3 spans 13 residues. This CDR3 is CASSFEASTGQFF. In nucleotides, the CDR3 is TGCGCCAGCAGCTTCGAGGCCTCAACTGGCCAGTTCTTC.

This clonotype occurred many times. This chain links TRBV9 with TRBJ2-2; D call uncertain. CDR3 size: 14 residues. Germline CDR1 and CDR2: SGDLS and YYNGEE. The V gene lost 4 bases and the J gene lost 4 bases, with 11 bases spanning the gap. CDR3 region: CASSSGLGTGELFF. The CDR3 coding sequence is TGTGCCAGCAGCTCCGGGCTTGGCACCGGGGAGCTGTTTTTT.

This clonotype appeared many times. J is TRBJ1-1 and V is TRBV6-5; D unclear. The V gene lost 3 bases and the J gene lost 3 bases, with 5 bases spanning the gap. The germline CDR1 and CDR2 sequences are MNHEY and SVGAGI. The CDR3 sequence is 12 residues long. The CDR3 sequence: CASSYGDTEAFF. CDR3 in DNA: TGTGCCAGCAGTTATGGTGACACTGAAGCTTTCTTT.

This clonotype came up many times. This rearrangement joins TRBV5-1 to TRBJ1-1; D is undetermined. V was cut by 4 bases and J by 0 bases, with 13 bases left in between. The CDR3 is made up of 15 amino acids. Germline V gene sequence: CDR1 SGHRS, CDR2 YFSETQ. The chain's CDR3 is CASSPAGIMNTEAFF. The CDR3 bases are TGCGCCAGCAGCCCGGCGGGGATCATGAACACTGAAGCTTTCTTT. Together with reference TRBV5-1 and TRBJ1-1, the CDR3 gives the full variable domain: KAGVTQTPRYLIKTRGQQVTLSCSPISGHRSVSWYQQTPGQGLQFLFEYFSETQRNKGNFPGRFSGRQFSNSRSEMNVSTLELGDSALYLCASSPAGIMNTEAFFGQGTRLTVV.

This clonotype has a count of ten or more. The chain has TRBV10-3 and TRBJ2-7, with D maybe TRBD2 (5 bases). V was pared by 3 bases and J by 2 bases, with 5 bases between. CDR1 and CDR2 (germline): ENHRY, SYGVKD. This CDR3 has 12 amino acids. The CDR3 DNA follows: TGTGCCATCAGTGACGGGACCTACGAGCAGTACTTC. This sequence encodes CAISDGTYEQYF.